These T cell receptor beta chains were read from a single sample in a study of T cell changes during pregnancy in multiple sclerosis. Using immunoSEQ multiplex PCR, the repertoire was profiled, and TCRdb retains in-frame clones only, with some absent. The sample records some 90,000 clones, around 91% being singletons. This material consisted of peripheral blood, taken after pregnancy. The source of these receptors is a female donor in good health, enrolled as a control in a pregnancy study. Both conserved end residues are trimmed from each CDR3.

v_call: TRBV5-1
j_call: TRBJ2-1
cdr3_aa: ASSGLAGGYNEQF

v_call: TRBV10-3
j_call: TRBJ2-5
cdr3_aa: AISTSLAGGLETQY

v_call: TRBV11-2
j_call: TRBJ1-1
cdr3_aa: ASSAAGRVPLSEAF

v_call: TRBV5-6
j_call: TRBJ1-2
cdr3_aa: ASSLDRRRGYGYT

v_call: TRBV14
j_call: TRBJ2-6
cdr3_aa: ASSPTGTGGSGANVLT

v_call: TRBV2
j_call: TRBJ1-4
cdr3_aa: ASSPTGRGEKLF

v_call: TRBV6-5
j_call: TRBJ1-1
cdr3_aa: ASSYSKTGRNTEAF

v_call: TRBV4-3
j_call: TRBJ2-1
cdr3_aa: ASSQEARGAGEQF

v_call: TRBV28
j_call: TRBJ2-1
cdr3_aa: ASLGAESYNEQF

v_call: TRBV4-1
j_call: TRBJ1-1
cdr3_aa: ASSQERLRGTEAF

v_call: TRBV28
j_call: TRBJ1-2
cdr3_aa: ASSPPGQGGEYGYT

v_call: TRBV28
j_call: TRBJ1-2
cdr3_aa: ASSSMRGLVDGYT

v_call: TRBV4-2
j_call: TRBJ2-5
cdr3_aa: ASSQGAAGAETQY

v_call: TRBV11-2
j_call: TRBJ2-4
cdr3_aa: ASSLRTGGFVAKNIQY

v_call: TRBV10-2
j_call: TRBJ2-1
cdr3_aa: ASSVGRDNEQF

v_call: TRBV2
j_call: TRBJ1-1
cdr3_aa: ASSVAVGNTEAF

v_call: TRBV28
j_call: TRBJ2-3
cdr3_aa: ASSSWDTYTDTQY

v_call: TRBV20-1
j_call: TRBJ1-5
cdr3_aa: SVGGQPQH

v_call: TRBV6-5
j_call: TRBJ1-6
cdr3_aa: ASSYGQGMVALH

v_call: TRBV6-5
j_call: TRBJ2-3
cdr3_aa: ASSYEASPSTDTQY